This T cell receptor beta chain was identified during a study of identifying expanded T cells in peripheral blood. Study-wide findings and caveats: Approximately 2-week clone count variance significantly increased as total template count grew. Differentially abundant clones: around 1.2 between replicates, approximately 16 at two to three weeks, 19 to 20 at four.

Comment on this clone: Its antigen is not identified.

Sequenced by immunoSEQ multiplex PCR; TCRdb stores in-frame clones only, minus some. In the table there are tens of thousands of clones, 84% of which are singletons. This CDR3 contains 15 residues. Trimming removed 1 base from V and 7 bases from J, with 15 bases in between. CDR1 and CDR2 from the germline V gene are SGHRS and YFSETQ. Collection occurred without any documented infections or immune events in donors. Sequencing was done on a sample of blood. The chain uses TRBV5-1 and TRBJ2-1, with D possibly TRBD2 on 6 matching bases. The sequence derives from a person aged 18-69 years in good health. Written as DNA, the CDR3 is TGCGCCAGCAGCTTGTCTGCGGGAAGGATGAATGAGCAGTTCTTC. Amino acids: CASSLSAGRMNEQFF.